Each of the 21 T cell receptor beta chains below was sequenced from the same sample in a study of blood T cell repertoires in COVID-19 (TCRdb year 2020). Receptor amplification or capture employed the immunoSEQ multiplex PCR assay. TCRdb re-hosts the immuneACCESS table, in-frame sequences only. Its copies lack some clones; in the studies checked, an unresolved V gene accounts for under half of them, and the cause for the rest is not known. This sample holds hundreds of thousands of clones; roughly 90% were observed only once. The top ten constitute 0.8% to 1% of the sample. Sequenced input: PBMCs or T cells enriched from blood (not recorded which). The receptors stem from a woman between 25 and 40 years old who had recovered from COVID-19.

V and J are TRBV6-6 and TRBJ2-7; TRBD1 matches at 7 bases. Looked up from germline, CDR1 is MNHNY and CDR2 is SVGAGI (reference sequence). This CDR3 has 13 residues. J was trimmed by 0 bases and V by 6 bases; bases with no gene match: 2. CDR3 nucleotides: TGTGCCAGCAGACAGGGGTCCTCCTACGAGCAGTACTTC. Protein sequence: CASRQGSSYEQYF.

The J gene is TRBJ1-5, the V gene TRBV28, with D perhaps TRBD1 (5 bases). CDR1 MDHEN and CDR2 SYDVKM come from the germline V gene. V was shortened by 6 bases and J by 4 bases, with 19 bases between the two germline ends. The length of the CDR3 is 16 residues. The CDR3 coding sequence is TGTGCCAGCAGCGGTGGTCGGTGGGACTTTAATCAGCCCCAGCATTTT. It encodes CASSGGRWDFNQPQHF.

The chain has TRBV6-2 or TRBV6-3 and TRBJ1-1, with D hard to call. The CDR3 sequence is 13 residues long. Trimming took off 3 bases at V and 5 bases at J, with 10 bases between the two ends. The germline gives CDR1 MNHEY, CDR2 SVGEGT. The CDR3 reads CASSYRGITEAFF. DNA for the CDR3: TGTGCCAGCAGTTATCGGGGTATAACTGAAGCTTTCTTT.

The chain uses TRBV23-1 and TRBJ1-2; TRBD1 might be the D (5 bases). Being an ORF, TRBV23-1 has a function that is uncertain. V lost 0 bases to trimming and J lost 2 bases, with 13 bases between them. This CDR3 is built from 16 residues. The CDR3 is CASSQSGGFENYGYTF. The DNA for the CDR3 is TGCGCCAGCAGTCAATCGGGGGGATTTGAGAACTATGGCTACACCTTC.

The V call is TRBV5-6, the J call TRBJ2-1; 7 positions agree with TRBD2. From germline, CDR1 is SGHDT and CDR2 YYEEEE. The CDR3 extends over 17 amino acids. With 5 bases clipped from V and 5 bases from J, the junction kept 16 bases outside the gene matches. This CDR3 reads CASSRRGGSGANNEQFF. The CDR3 nucleotides read TGTGCCAGCAGTCGTAGGGGCGGGAGTGGGGCCAACAATGAGCAGTTCTTC.

V and J are TRBV27 and TRBJ1-1; 11 bases line up with TRBD1. CDR1 MNHEY and CDR2 SMNVEV come from the germline V gene (reference sequence). This CDR3 spans 16 amino acids. J lost 3 bases, V lost 5 bases, and 8 bases had no gene match. The CDR3 spells CASSPVGTGGHTEAFF. CDR3 sequence (DNA): TGTGCCAGCAGTCCCGTTGGGACAGGGGGACACACTGAAGCTTTCTTT.

The rearrangement joins TRBV29-1 to TRBJ2-3, with D hard to call. This CDR3 comprises 14 residues. The V end lost 8 bases, the J end lost 4 bases, and 19 bases lay between the germline ends. Germline V gene data show CDR1 as SQVTM and CDR2 as ANQGSEA. CDR3 DNA: TGCAGCATTGTGGGCCTCTCCGGCTCAGATACGCAGTATTTT. Protein: CSIVGLSGSDTQYF.

V gene TRBV5-8 combines with J gene TRBJ2-1; possible D gene TRBD2, 6 bases. Trimming took 0 bases from V and 16 from J, leaving 20 bases between them. This CDR3 contains 14 residues. Germline CDR1 SGHTS, CDR2 YDEGEE. CDR3 in amino acids: CASSLEWRGLLEFF. CDR3 nucleotides: TGTGCCAGCAGCTTGGAATGGCGGGGCCTCCTGGAATTCTTC. Supplemented by reference TRBV5-8 and TRBJ2-1, the full variable domain reads EAGVTQSPTHLIKTRGQQATLRCSPISGHTSVYWYQQALGLGLQFLLWYDEGEERNRGNFPPRFSGRQFPNYSSELNVNALELEDSALYLCASSLEWRGLLEFFGPGTRLTVL.

The chain joins TRBV7-2 to TRBJ2-1; 12 bases are shared with TRBD2. With 10 bases clipped from V and 9 bases from J, the junction kept 10 bases outside the gene matches. Germline lookup yields CDR1 SGHTA and CDR2 FQGNSA. CDR3 length: 14 residues. The CDR3 region has the DNA TGTGCCACTACCGCTAGCGGGGGGGCGGGTGAGCAGTTCTTC. Translating gives CATTASGGAGEQFF.

The chain recombines TRBV27 with TRBJ1-1, with D possibly matching TRBD1 (5 bases). There are 17 residues in the CDR3. Trimming pared 6 bases from V and 4 bases from J, leaving 24 bases between. Germline V lookup: CDR1 MNHEY, CDR2 SMNVEV (reference sequence). The CDR3, as DNA: TGTGCCAGCAGCTACTTAACGCCCCTCGGGGGGGGCACTGAAGCTTTCTTT. This translates into CASSYLTPLGGGTEAFF.

The chain couples TRBV6-5 to TRBJ1-2; 9 nucleotides match TRBD1. Trimming cost V 6 bases and J 8 bases; bases outside gene matches: 13. This CDR3 region has 15 residues. Germline assignment: CDR1 MNHEY and CDR2 SVGAGI. CDR3 sequence (DNA): TGTGCCAGCAGGTTCAACCGGGACAGGGTCAAAGGCTACACCTTC. This gives the protein CASRFNRDRVKGYTF.

The chain combines TRBV21-1 with TRBJ2-7; the D call of TRBD1 is as the table states it, not checked on the DNA. TRBV21-1 is designated a pseudogene. The CDR3 is made up of 15 amino acids. CDR3 in amino acids: CASSKLGTECYEQYF. Here the CDR3 DNA reads TGTGCCAGCAGCAAGCTCGGGACAGAATGCTACGAGCAGTACTTC.

The chain employs TRBV12-3 or TRBV12-4 and TRBJ2-1; the D gene is possibly TRBD2 (6 bases). This CDR3 region has 13 residues. Trimming took off 6 bases at V and 6 bases at J, with 12 bases between the two ends. This CDR3 is CASSSDYFNEQFF. For the CDR3, the DNA is TGTGCCAGCAGCTCGGACTACTTCAATGAGCAGTTCTTC.

The chain has TRBV27 and TRBJ2-2, with 7 bases that match TRBD2. Losses at the gene ends were 1 base for V and 2 bases for J; bases not matched to a gene: 7. This CDR3 is built from 17 residues. Germline V gene lookup returns CDR1 MNHEY and CDR2 SMNVEV (reference sequence). The CDR3 DNA is TGTGCCAGCAGTTTATACGGCGGGGGTTTAAACACCGGGGAGCTGTTTTTT. Encoded protein: CASSLYGGGLNTGELFF.

This chain uses TRBV7-9 with TRBJ2-2; perhaps TRBD2 as D (6 bases). Germline V gene sequence: CDR1 SEHNR, CDR2 FQNEAQ (reference sequence). This CDR3 is 14 amino acids long. With 5 bases removed from V and 5 bases from J, the gap between germline ends came to 12 bases. The CDR3 nucleotides read TGTGCCAGCAGCCCGCGGGGATGGACCGGGGAGCTGTTTTTT. It codes for CASSPRGWTGELFF. The full variable domain, completed using reference TRBV7-9 and TRBJ2-2, is DTGVSQNPRHKITKRGQNVTFRCDPISEHNRLYWYRQTLGQGPEFLTYFQNEAQLEKSRLLSDRFSAERPKGSFSTLEIQRTEQGDSAMYLCASSPRGWTGELFFGEGSRLTVL.

The genes are TRBV25-1 and TRBJ1-1, with D tentatively TRBD1 (5 bases). CDR1 MGHDK and CDR2 SYGVNS come from the germline V gene. The CDR3 runs to 14 residues. V was pared by 0 bases and J by 3 bases, with 8 bases between. The CDR3 nucleotides read TGTGCCAGCAGTGAATACGGGGGGTACACTGAAGCTTTCTTT. This codes for CASSEYGGYTEAFF.

The chain links TRBV6-5 to TRBJ1-1; perhaps TRBD1 as D (5 bases). This CDR3 spans 15 amino acids. Germline V gives CDR1 MNHEY, CDR2 SVGAGI. Trimming stripped 3 bases from V and 0 bases from J, with 11 bases between. CDR3 DNA: TGTGCCAGCAGTTATTCAGGGAAATTGAACACTGAAGCTTTCTTT. Its protein product is CASSYSGKLNTEAFF.

This clone was counted once. This chain connects TRBV19 to TRBJ1-5; possibly TRBD1 for D (5 bases). CDR3 size: 16 residues. V was trimmed by 3 bases and J by 4 bases, leaving 16 bases between them. Germline CDR1 LNHDA, CDR2 SQIVND (reference sequence). The CDR3 bases are TGTGCCAGTAGTATCAGGCCCGCGGACAAAAATCAGCCCCAGCATTTT. Protein product: CASSIRPADKNQPQHF.

The rearrangement uses TRBV7-9 and TRBJ2-7, with TRBD1 identical over 10 bases. CDR1 SEHNR and CDR2 FQNEAQ come from the germline V gene (reference sequence). The CDR3 has 15 residues. Trimming cost V 4 bases and J 3 bases; bases outside gene matches: 6. The CDR3 DNA is TGTGCCAGCAGCTACCCGACAGGGGGCCACTACGAGCAGTACTTC. This translates into CASSYPTGGHYEQYF. Filled out from reference TRBV7-9 and TRBJ2-7, the complete variable domain reads DTGVSQNPRHKITKRGQNVTFRCDPISEHNRLYWYRQTLGQGPEFLTYFQNEAQLEKSRLLSDRFSAERPKGSFSTLEIQRTEQGDSAMYLCASSYPTGGHYEQYFGPGTRLTVT.

The chain carries TRBV7-6 and TRBJ1-5; 8 nucleotides match TRBD1. CDR3 size: 19 residues. V lost 1 base to trimming and J lost 1 base; unmatched junction nucleotides: 12. The germline CDR1 and CDR2 sequences are SGHVS and FNYEAQ. The CDR3 DNA reads as TGTGCCAGCAGCTTAGTTATCCCCCCCCAGGGGGCGAGCAATCAGCCCCAGCATTTT. Amino acid sequence: CASSLVIPPQGASNQPQHF. The full variable domain, its missing parts supplied by reference TRBV7-6 and TRBJ1-5, is GAGVSQSPRYKVTKRGQDVALRCDPISGHVSLYWYRQALGQGPEFLTYFNYEAQQDKSGLPNDRFSAERPEGSISTLTIQRTEQRDSAMYRCASSLVIPPQGASNQPQHFGDGTRLSIL.

Comment on this clone: This CDR3 is also generated by other DNA sequences in the sample. V gene TRBV4-3 combines with J gene TRBJ2-7, with 12 bases identical to TRBD2. The CDR3 totals 15 residues. With V trimmed by 1 base and J by 2 bases, 0 bases remained unmatched. Germline lookup yields CDR1 LGHNA and CDR2 YSLEER. The CDR3 coding sequence is TGCGCCAGCAGCCAAGGGACTAGCGGGGCCTACGAGCAGTACTTC. Its translation is CASSQGTSGAYEQYF.